This entry lists 13 T cell receptor beta chains sequenced from one sample in a study of blood T cell repertoires in COVID-19. Method: immunoSEQ multiplex PCR; TCRdb's copy keeps in-frame clones and lacks some. The profile shows about 160,000 clones, roughly 80% of them singletons. Sequencing used peripheral blood. Every receptor here comes from an older man with acute or convalescent COVID-19.

The chain combines TRBV7-2 with TRBJ2-3, with TRBD2 identical over 8 bases. Per germline, CDR1 SGHTA and CDR2 FQGNSA. The V gene end was trimmed by 5 bases and the J gene end by 8 bases; junction bases not matched to a gene: 12. The CDR3 consists of 15 residues. CDR3 nucleotide sequence: TGTGCCAGCAGCCCCAACGGGGGGGAGGGTGTTACGCAGTATTTT. Protein sequence: CASSPNGGEGVTQYF.

The CDR3 DNA is TGTGCCAGCAGGCCGGGGGGCAGGGACACAGATACGCAGTATTTT. Its protein is CASRPGGRDTDTQYF. The chain links TRBV5-4 to TRBJ2-3, with D perhaps matching TRBD2 (7 bases). Germline V gene data show CDR1 as SGHNT and CDR2 as YYREEE (reference sequence). The CDR3 spans 15 residues. Trimming pared 5 bases from V and 2 bases from J, leaving 15 bases between.

The J gene is TRBJ1-5, the V gene TRBV7-2; 7 bases are a match to TRBD1. CDR1 SGHTA and CDR2 FQGNSA come from the germline V gene. The CDR3 is 14 residues long. V trimming: 4 bases; J trimming: 7 bases; junction bases outside the gene matches: 7. CDR3 bases: TGTGCCAGCAGCTCGACAGGGTTGCAGCAGCCCCAGCATTTT. Translated, it gives CASSSTGLQQPQHF.

The V call is TRBV7-9, the J call TRBJ2-2, with 7 bases aligning to TRBD1. V lost 3 bases, J lost 7 bases, and 8 bases stayed unmatched. Germline assignment: CDR1 SEHNR and CDR2 FQNEAQ (reference sequence). This CDR3 has 15 residues. CDR3 coding DNA: TGTGCCAGCAGCTTCGGGCAGGGGGTCGGCGGGGAGCTGTTTTTT. It specifies CASSFGQGVGGELFF. Combining the CDR3 with reference TRBV7-9 and TRBJ2-2 gives the whole variable domain DTGVSQNPRHKITKRGQNVTFRCDPISEHNRLYWYRQTLGQGPEFLTYFQNEAQLEKSRLLSDRFSAERPKGSFSTLEIQRTEQGDSAMYLCASSFGQGVGGELFFGEGSRLTVL.

V and J are TRBV19 and TRBJ2-1, with 15 bases that match TRBD2. The V gene end was trimmed by 6 bases and the J gene end by 6 bases; junction bases not matched to a gene: 6. The length of the CDR3 is 16 residues. The germline gives CDR1 LNHDA, CDR2 SQIVND (reference sequence). CDR3 nucleotide sequence: TGTGCCAGTAGCCCCTCGGGACTAGCGGGAGGCAATGAGCAGTTCTTC. Translation gives CASSPSGLAGGNEQFF.

J is TRBJ2-7 and V is TRBV15; 7 bases are shared with TRBD1. The CDR3 has 16 residues. CDR1 LNHNV and CDR2 YYDKDF come from the germline V gene (reference sequence). With V trimmed by 2 bases and J by 3 bases, 10 bases remained unmatched. CDR3 bases: TGTGCCACCAGCAGAACGTCCGGGACAGAATACTACGAGCAGTACTTC. Amino acid sequence: CATSRTSGTEYYEQYF.

The chain combines TRBV6-2 or TRBV6-3 with TRBJ2-3, with D tentatively TRBD2 (6 bases). The CDR3 runs to 16 residues. Per the germline V gene, CDR1 is MNHEY and CDR2 is SVGEGT. Between the trimmed V and J ends, which lost 5 bases and 4 bases, there was a span of 19 bases. The DNA for the CDR3 is TGTGCCAGCAGTCCCTGGGGAGCGGGTATGTCAGATACGCAGTATTTT. Translating it yields CASSPWGAGMSDTQYF.

The CDR3, as DNA: TGTGCCAGCAGTATCATACAGGGGCGATTTTATACGCAGTATTTT. Translating gives CASSIIQGRFYTQYF. The chain employs TRBV28 and TRBJ2-3; 7 nucleotides align to TRBD1. Losses at the gene ends were 5 bases for V and 7 bases for J; bases not matched to a gene: 12. Germline V lookup: CDR1 MDHEN, CDR2 SYDVKM. This CDR3 is 15 amino acids long. The variable domain in full, completed from reference TRBV28 and TRBJ2-3, reads DVKVTQSSRYLVKRTGEKVFLECVQDMDHENMFWYRQDPGLGLRLIYFSYDVKMKEKGDIPEGYSVSREKKERFSLILESASTNQTSMYLCASSIIQGRFYTQYFGPGTRLTVL.

The chain is built from TRBV20-1 and TRBJ2-7, with D maybe TRBD2 (6 bases). This CDR3 spans 14 amino acids. CDR1 and CDR2 (germline): DFQATT, SNEGSKA (reference sequence). V gave up 3 bases and J gave up 7 bases, with 19 bases separating them. The CDR3 region has the DNA TGCAGTGCTAGTGTGGGGGGAGAGCGAGGGGAGCAGTACTTC. As protein: CSASVGGERGEQYF.

The CDR3 region is CASSGGHANEQFF. CDR3 coding DNA: TGTGCCAGCTCAGGGGGCCATGCCAATGAGCAGTTCTTC. The genes are TRBV18 and TRBJ2-1; a weak D match, TRBD1 (6 bases). The CDR3 sequence is 13 residues long. Germline V gene data show CDR1 as KGHSH and CDR2 as LQKENI. V was cut by 5 bases and J by 6 bases, with 11 bases left in between.

The chain couples TRBV28 to TRBJ2-7, with a possible D match to TRBD1 (6 bases). V gave up 5 bases and J gave up 4 bases, with 21 bases separating them. Germline assignment: CDR1 MDHEN and CDR2 SYDVKM. The length of the CDR3 is 16 residues. Here the CDR3 reads CASSRPHTGNPYEQYF. The DNA of the CDR3 is TGTGCCAGCAGTCGCCCTCACACAGGGAACCCATACGAGCAGTACTTC. Drawing the rest from reference TRBV28 and TRBJ2-7, the complete variable domain is DVKVTQSSRYLVKRTGEKVFLECVQDMDHENMFWYRQDPGLGLRLIYFSYDVKMKEKGDIPEGYSVSREKKERFSLILESASTNQTSMYLCASSRPHTGNPYEQYFGPGTRLTVT.

The chain employs TRBV29-1 and TRBJ1-3, with D tentatively TRBD1 (5 bases). This CDR3 has 13 residues. V was shortened by 7 bases and J by 3 bases, with 13 bases between the two germline ends. Per germline, CDR1 SQVTM and CDR2 ANQGSEA. The CDR3: CSAEEGLGNTIYF. DNA for the CDR3: TGCAGCGCTGAGGAGGGGCTTGGAAACACCATATATTTT.

This rearrangement joins TRBV3-1 (or the pseudogene TRBV3-2) to TRBJ2-7, with TRBD2 identical over 7 bases. The CDR3 loop spans 14 amino acids. Unmatched junction bases numbered 6, after V lost 0 bases and J lost 7 bases. Germline loops: CDR1 LGHDT, CDR2 YNNKEL (reference sequence). The CDR3 DNA reads TGTGCCAGCAGCCAAGAGTCTTGGGGGGGGGAGCAGTACTTC. Translating it yields CASSQESWGGEQYF.